This T cell receptor beta chain was recovered during a study of regulatory T cells in long-lasting Graves disease (dated by TCRdb to the early 2020s). Regarding the study in general: Newly diagnosed Graves' disease patients had taken antithyroid drugs for less than 3 months. Peripheral blood TCR sequencing and RNA sequencing compared persistent Graves' disease patients with newly diagnosed Graves' disease patients. The study took place in China and was registered as a clinical trial. A total of roughly 35 samples underwent TCR sequencing, from about 13 patients with persistent Graves' disease and 20 or so patients with newly diagnosed Graves' disease. The research as a whole found: Peripheral blood alone was examined, since thyroid tissue, which constituted the primary lesion, could not be accessed. A larger number of public clonotypes was shared among persistent patients (approximately 2,500) than among newly diagnosed patients (around 880). Lower TCR Shannon entropy and fewer highly expanded clones were observed in persistent Graves' disease patients than in newly diagnosed patients, which suggested clonal expansion. Only the TCR beta chain was sequenced and analyzed. As a limitation, the authors acknowledged that the small sample size may reduce accuracy. Preferential use of TRBV28, TRBJ1-2 and TRBJ2-5 was observed in persistent disease, whereas TRBV20-1 and TRBJ2-1 were favored in newly diagnosed disease.

Interpreted using the paper, the time point label stands for: newly diagnosed GD, antithyroid drugs for less than 3 months. For both TCR sequencing and RNA sequencing, RNA was extracted from PBMCs in TRIzol. Graves' disease was diagnosed according to American Thyroid Association guidelines. The patients came from an endocrinology department in Xi'an, China. Each patient gave approximately 10 milliliters of peripheral blood, collected in an EDTA anticoagulant tube. Ficoll Paque Plus density gradient separation was used to isolate PBMCs, and no further T cell sorting was performed. An Agilent 2100 Bioanalyzer and agarose gel were used to check RNA quality, while a NanoDrop 2000 measured RNA concentration. This clonotype was seen a few times. It lacks a known antigen. Since a much larger clone is just one base distant, this may be a read error. The V and J ends are trimmed by 3 bases and 4 bases, leaving 9 bases between them. Measured from the cysteine to the phenylalanine, the CDR3 is 13 residues long. Only the CDR3 portion is preserved as DNA: 39 bases, with reading frame beginning at the first base.

The library was made by multiplex PCR. Sequenced on an Illumina HiSeq 4000. TCR beta libraries were built with iRepertoire HTBI primers and Arm-PCR amplification of CDR3 regions. PCR products were gel purified before sequencing. Per the authors' processing: Gene usage analysis of CDR3 amino acid clonotypes relied on the 62 TRBV and 14 TRBJ segments identified across samples. COPE and FqMerger were used to merge filtered high-quality paired reads into contigs. Contigs were aligned with BLAST to IMGT TRBV, TRBD and TRBJ reference genes, and CDR3 was defined per IMGT. Highly expanded clones were defined as clonotypes with a frequency above 0.1%. Shannon entropy was used to measure repertoire diversity, and the Gini coefficient was used to measure V-J evenness. A clonotype found in more than one individual was treated as public. TCRdb redid the processing of the public reads, applying fastp at Q25 and MiXCR, and retained in-frame beta chains. Rows are unified per CDR3 protein, each entry keeping the most common DNA and genes. The V and J calls come from TCRdb's annotation, not from the publication. This sample gives about 530,000 distinct CDR3 sequences in total; about 16% of them show up just once. More than 20% of the sample is taken by the ten largest.

These sequences were also reported in another study, on T cells in Graves' hyperthyroidism and ophthalmopathy. The other study reports the following: A patient counted as having stable Graves' hyperthyroidism if no progression to ophthalmopathy occurred over 18 months of follow-up. Hyperthyroidism patients were newly diagnosed, with disease duration under 2 months, and aged 18 to 65 years. Any patient with an uncontrolled infection, another autoimmune disease, pregnancy or lactation was excluded. Diagnoses were based on clinical symptoms, serum thyroxine and TRAb, thyroid ultrasound and orbital computed tomography. The TCR CDR3 was subjected to a first round of RT-PCR using the HTBI primer set and the Qiagen OneStep RT-PCR kit. Most expanded thyroid clonotypes (frequency above 0.001) were also detected in blood, a finding suggesting that blood repertoires may reflect thyroid immune responses. A 13 V-J signature model separated ophthalmopathy from stable hyperthyroidism, with roughly 88% sensitivity and about 81% specificity in cross-validation and 80%/75% in testing. In validation, the model predicted progression to ophthalmopathy a median of about 6.8 months before onset, with roughly 68% sensitivity and about 72% specificity. To identify distinguishing TCR V-J signatures, a discovery cohort of roughly 100 patients was used, comprising 43 with Graves' ophthalmopathy and around 57 with stable Graves' hyperthyroidism. Prospective prediction of ophthalmopathy was tested in an independent validation cohort consisting of fewer than 20 hyperthyroidism patients and over 15 patients who later progressed to ophthalmopathy. The 100 or so discovery patients were randomly split 7:3 into training and test sets. Thyroid tissue and blood T-cell repertoires from six Graves' hyperthyroidism patients were also compared in the study. After sampling, hyperthyroidism patients received methimazole starting at 30 mg daily, and ophthalmopathy patients received high-dose intravenous methylprednisolone. The libraries were constructed in a second round of multiplex PCR and then size-selected and purified. Sequencing of the libraries was done on an Illumina HiSeq2000 using paired-end 100 bp reads. Raw data were processed with SOAPnuke, discarding reads with adapters, uncalled bases, mean Phred below 15, or no exact constant-primer or identifier match. COPE v1.2.5 was used to merge high-quality paired reads, and clonotypes were defined as unique nucleotide sequences. Clonotypes were aligned to IMGT TRBV, TRBD and TRBJ reference segments using MiTCR v1.1. The analysis included only V-J combinations with a frequency above 0.0001, which together covered roughly 99% of the repertoires. A TCS score was defined as the ratio between F50 (clonal expansion) and ExV (chaos), using BLOSUM62-based TCRdist between CDR3 peptides within each V-J. Welch's t-statistics and random forest reduced fewer than 550 V-J features to 10 to 15, which were used in a naive Bayes classifier (R e1071). Sample size was not statistically predetermined, and investigators were not blinded to group allocation. According to the paper, TCR Vbeta CDR3 sequencing was carried out on over 130 peripheral blood samples, which came from 40 to 45 ophthalmopathy, 75 or so hyperthyroidism and some 17 progressor patients.

The sequencing used peripheral blood mononuclear cells (PBMCs), collected at new diagnosis, from a patient treated with antithyroid drugs. This receptor was identified in a woman aged 40-65 years with Graves disease. Donor details come from another sample of the same person, matched by shared clones. This chain is built from TRBV12-3 or TRBV12-4 and TRBJ1-2; TRBD1 is possibly the D segment (5 matching bases). For the CDR3, the sequence is CASSFQGIYGYTF. In nucleotides, the sequence is TGTGCCAGCAGTTTTCAGGGAATCTATGGCTACACCTTC.